The rows below give T cell receptor beta chains drawn from one sample of a study of OX40 agonist ivuxolimab in advanced cancers. Some clones are missing from TCRdb's copy, which holds only in-frame ones; the method was immunoSEQ multiplex PCR. Among tens of thousands of clones listed, about 91% were seen once. The sequenced sample was CD4+ or CD8+ T cells sorted from blood, obtained in a trial of the OX40 agonist ivuxolimab. Source of these receptors: an adult with an advanced solid tumor such as melanoma, head and neck, liver or kidney cancer. Each CDR3 is given with its conserved first and last residue. The order of the fields is clone size, D gene, CDR3 length, V gene, J gene, CDR3 DNA, CDR3 protein. The D gene is left open where the match is weak. A clone size is listed for some rows: how often the clone was seen (once, few, many), or a class if it is expanded.

abundance: -
d_gene: -
len: 14
v_gene: TRBV5-1
j_gene: TRBJ2-3
CDR3nt: TGCGCCAGCAGCTCAGGACTAATCACAGATACGCAGTATTTT
CDR3aa: CASSSGLITDTQYF

abundance: once
d_gene: TRBD1
len: 15
v_gene: TRBV5-8
j_gene: TRBJ2-7
CDR3nt: TGTGCCAGCAGCCGCCGGACAGGGTTCACCTACGAGCAGTACTTC
CDR3aa: CASSRRTGFTYEQYF

abundance: -
d_gene: -
len: 15
v_gene: TRBV19
j_gene: TRBJ1-4
CDR3nt: TGTGCCAGTAGTATAGCCCGAACAACTAATGAAAAACTGTTTTTT
CDR3aa: CASSIARTTNEKLFF

abundance: once
d_gene: -
len: 10
v_gene: TRBV20-1
j_gene: TRBJ1-2
CDR3nt: TGCAGTGCTAGAGCGAAAGGAGACACCTTC
CDR3aa: CSARAKGDTF

abundance: -
d_gene: TRBD2
len: 14
v_gene: TRBV5-1
j_gene: TRBJ2-7
CDR3nt: TGCGCCAGCAGGGAAATGACTAGCGGGTCGGTGCAGTACTTC
CDR3aa: CASREMTSGSVQYF

abundance: -
d_gene: -
len: 13
v_gene: TRBV6-5
j_gene: TRBJ2-3
CDR3nt: TGTGCCAGCGCGACAGACCCTTCGACCCCGCAGTATTTT
CDR3aa: CASATDPSTPQYF

abundance: -
d_gene: -
len: 15
v_gene: TRBV10-2
j_gene: TRBJ1-4
CDR3nt: TGCGCCAGCAGTGACCGGGCCTGGGGAAATGAAAAACTGTTTTTT
CDR3aa: CASSDRAWGNEKLFF

abundance: -
d_gene: -
len: 16
v_gene: TRBV9
j_gene: TRBJ2-3
CDR3nt: TGTGCCAGCAGCGTAGACCGACCCACTAGCACAGATACGCAGTATTTT
CDR3aa: CASSVDRPTSTDTQYF

abundance: -
d_gene: -
len: 15
v_gene: TRBV7-6
j_gene: TRBJ1-2
CDR3nt: TGTGCCAGCAGCTTAGGCACGGGATCGGCATATGGCTACACCTTC
CDR3aa: CASSLGTGSAYGYTF

abundance: -
d_gene: -
len: 13
v_gene: TRBV27
j_gene: TRBJ1-5
CDR3nt: TGTGCCAGCAGCAGGGGAATCAATCAGCCCCAGCATTTT
CDR3aa: CASSRGINQPQHF

abundance: -
d_gene: -
len: 13
v_gene: TRBV6-6
j_gene: TRBJ1-3
CDR3nt: TGTGCCTGTATCCGGGACTTAGGAAACACCATATATTTT
CDR3aa: CACIRDLGNTIYF

abundance: -
d_gene: -
len: 15
v_gene: TRBV19
j_gene: TRBJ1-1
CDR3nt: TGTGCCAGTAGTAAAACAGGCGGAAGTGGCACTGAAGCTTTCTTT
CDR3aa: CASSKTGGSGTEAFF

abundance: -
d_gene: -
len: 14
v_gene: TRBV30
j_gene: TRBJ2-1
CDR3nt: TGTGCCTGGAGTGGATTAAGCTCCTACAATGAGCAGTTCTTC
CDR3aa: CAWSGLSSYNEQFF

abundance: -
d_gene: -
len: 14
v_gene: TRBV7-3
j_gene: TRBJ1-1
CDR3nt: TGTGCCAGCAGCCTGTACACGACGAACACTGAAGCTTTCTTT
CDR3aa: CASSLYTTNTEAFF

abundance: -
d_gene: TRBD1
len: 13
v_gene: TRBV2
j_gene: TRBJ2-5
CDR3nt: TGTGCCAGCAGCCGAGACAGGGGCGAGACCCAGTACTTC
CDR3aa: CASSRDRGETQYF

abundance: -
d_gene: TRBD1
len: 13
v_gene: TRBV9
j_gene: TRBJ2-1
CDR3nt: TGTGCCAGCAGCGCGACAGGGGGCGGTGAGCAGTTCTTC
CDR3aa: CASSATGGGEQFF

abundance: -
d_gene: -
len: 15
v_gene: TRBV10-3
j_gene: TRBJ2-3
CDR3nt: TGTGCCATCAGTGAGTCTCGCGGGAACACAGATACGCAGTATTTT
CDR3aa: CAISESRGNTDTQYF

abundance: -
d_gene: TRBD1
len: 15
v_gene: TRBV5-1
j_gene: TRBJ2-3
CDR3nt: TGCGCCAGCAGCTCCGGACAGGGAGGCACAGATACGCAGTATTTT
CDR3aa: CASSSGQGGTDTQYF

abundance: -
d_gene: TRBD2
len: 18
v_gene: TRBV7-2
j_gene: TRBJ2-1
CDR3nt: TGTGCCAGCAGCTCAACACGGGCCGAAGCGGGAACCTACAATGAGCAGTTCTTC
CDR3aa: CASSSTRAEAGTYNEQFF

abundance: once
d_gene: -
len: 13
v_gene: TRBV7-9
j_gene: TRBJ1-5
CDR3nt: TGTGCCAGCAGCTTAGATATCTATCAGCCCCAGCATTTT
CDR3aa: CASSLDIYQPQHF

abundance: -
d_gene: -
len: 14
v_gene: TRBV9
j_gene: TRBJ2-2
CDR3nt: TGTGCCAGCAGCGTAGAAGGGGCGGGCGGGGAGCTGTTTTTT
CDR3aa: CASSVEGAGGELFF

abundance: -
d_gene: -
len: 15
v_gene: TRBV2
j_gene: TRBJ1-3
CDR3nt: TGTGCCAGCAGCGGTGACAGGCTGAGTGTGTACACCATATATTTT
CDR3aa: CASSGDRLSVYTIYF

abundance: -
d_gene: TRBD2
len: 16
v_gene: TRBV5-1
j_gene: TRBJ2-1
CDR3nt: TGCGCCAGCAGCTTGGAGGGGAGCGGGGGATACAATGAGCAGTTCTTC
CDR3aa: CASSLEGSGGYNEQFF

abundance: -
d_gene: TRBD1
len: 14
v_gene: TRBV28
j_gene: TRBJ2-7
CDR3nt: TGTGCCAGCAGGAGGACAGGGGGAATCTACGAGCAGTACTTC
CDR3aa: CASRRTGGIYEQYF

abundance: -
d_gene: TRBD2
len: 15
v_gene: TRBV5-1
j_gene: TRBJ2-3
CDR3nt: TGCGCCAGCAGCATGACTAGCGGGAGCACAGATACGCAGTATTTT
CDR3aa: CASSMTSGSTDTQYF

abundance: -
d_gene: -
len: 15
v_gene: TRBV10-1
j_gene: TRBJ2-1
CDR3nt: TGCGCCAGCAGTGATTCCCAGCGTTCGAGCCCTGAGCAGTTCTTC
CDR3aa: CASSDSQRSSPEQFF

abundance: once
d_gene: -
len: 15
v_gene: TRBV19
j_gene: TRBJ1-2
CDR3nt: TGTGCCAGTAGTACACAGGGAGTAGTGGACTATGGCTACACCTTC
CDR3aa: CASSTQGVVDYGYTF

abundance: -
d_gene: -
len: 14
v_gene: TRBV28
j_gene: TRBJ2-7
CDR3nt: TGTGCCAGCACCCTATCTCAGGGATCCTACGAGCAGTACTTC
CDR3aa: CASTLSQGSYEQYF

abundance: -
d_gene: -
len: 13
v_gene: TRBV7-9
j_gene: TRBJ2-2
CDR3nt: TGTGCCAGCAGCCCCCCGCTGGCCGGGGAGCTGTTTTTT
CDR3aa: CASSPPLAGELFF

abundance: -
d_gene: TRBD2
len: 17
v_gene: TRBV11-2
j_gene: TRBJ2-5
CDR3nt: TGTGCCAGCAGCGGGGGACTAGCCTTAGAGGGGCAAGAGACCCAGTACTTC
CDR3aa: CASSGGLALEGQETQYF

abundance: -
d_gene: -
len: 18
v_gene: TRBV7-6
j_gene: TRBJ2-7
CDR3nt: TGTGCCAGCAGCTCCCGCCCGGGACTAGAGGGGGCCCTACAAGAGCAGTACTTC
CDR3aa: CASSSRPGLEGALQEQYF

abundance: -
d_gene: TRBD2
len: 14
v_gene: TRBV2
j_gene: TRBJ2-5
CDR3nt: TGTGCCAGCAGTGGCGGGAGGGCCATGGAGACCCAGTACTTC
CDR3aa: CASSGGRAMETQYF

abundance: -
d_gene: TRBD1
len: 14
v_gene: TRBV11-2
j_gene: TRBJ1-2
CDR3nt: TGTGCCAGCAGCCTCCGGGACAGGGTCTATGGCTACACCTTC
CDR3aa: CASSLRDRVYGYTF

abundance: -
d_gene: -
len: 15
v_gene: TRBV6-5
j_gene: TRBJ2-7
CDR3nt: TGTGCCAGCAGTTACCGGCAGGGGGGCTCCTACGAGCAGTACTTC
CDR3aa: CASSYRQGGSYEQYF

abundance: -
d_gene: -
len: 14
v_gene: TRBV28
j_gene: TRBJ2-7
CDR3nt: TGTGCCAGCAGCTTGCGCAGGGCCCCTAACGAGCAGTACTTC
CDR3aa: CASSLRRAPNEQYF

abundance: -
d_gene: -
len: 13
v_gene: TRBV10-1
j_gene: TRBJ2-7
CDR3nt: TGCGCCAGCAGTGGTTCAGGCACCTACGAGCAGTACTTC
CDR3aa: CASSGSGTYEQYF

abundance: few
d_gene: TRBD2
len: 16
v_gene: TRBV11-2
j_gene: TRBJ2-1
CDR3nt: TGTGCCAGCAGCCGGACTAGCGGGAGGACCCACAATGAGCAGTTCTTC
CDR3aa: CASSRTSGRTHNEQFF

abundance: -
d_gene: TRBD1
len: 15
v_gene: TRBV27
j_gene: TRBJ1-1
CDR3nt: TGTGCCAGCAGTCCAAGGACAGGGTTTGACACTGAAGCTTTCTTT
CDR3aa: CASSPRTGFDTEAFF

abundance: -
d_gene: -
len: 13
v_gene: TRBV19
j_gene: TRBJ1-5
CDR3nt: TGTGCCAGTGGTGCGCAGGGCAATCAGCCCCAGCATTTT
CDR3aa: CASGAQGNQPQHF

abundance: -
d_gene: -
len: 13
v_gene: TRBV27
j_gene: TRBJ1-6
CDR3nt: TGTGCCAGCAGTGTCAGGGTTGGTTCACCCCTCCACTTT
CDR3aa: CASSVRVGSPLHF

abundance: -
d_gene: TRBD2
len: 14
v_gene: TRBV5-4
j_gene: TRBJ2-3
CDR3nt: TGTGCCAGCAGCTTCCGGACTAGGCCAGATACGCAGTATTTT
CDR3aa: CASSFRTRPDTQYF

abundance: -
d_gene: -
len: 13
v_gene: TRBV28
j_gene: TRBJ2-7
CDR3nt: TGTGCCACTAGTTTCAGGGGAGAGGGCGAGCAGTACTTC
CDR3aa: CATSFRGEGEQYF

abundance: -
d_gene: -
len: 14
v_gene: TRBV6-1
j_gene: TRBJ2-1
CDR3nt: TGTGCCAGCAAAGGCGGGAACTCCTGGAATGAGCAGTTCTTC
CDR3aa: CASKGGNSWNEQFF

abundance: -
d_gene: -
len: 16
v_gene: TRBV6-5
j_gene: TRBJ1-1
CDR3nt: TGTGCCAGCAGTTACTCCTCGACGGCCCCGGGAACTGAAGCTTTCTTT
CDR3aa: CASSYSSTAPGTEAFF

abundance: few
d_gene: -
len: 14
v_gene: TRBV5-1
j_gene: TRBJ2-5
CDR3nt: TGCGCCAGCAGCTTGAGCAGGGACGGGAAGACCCAGTACTTC
CDR3aa: CASSLSRDGKTQYF

abundance: -
d_gene: TRBD1
len: 14
v_gene: TRBV28
j_gene: TRBJ2-7
CDR3nt: TGTGCCAGCAGTTCTTTCCAGGGGGCGTGGGAGCAGTACTTC
CDR3aa: CASSSFQGAWEQYF

abundance: -
d_gene: -
len: 15
v_gene: TRBV7-9
j_gene: TRBJ2-1
CDR3nt: TGTGCCAGCAACTCAATACTGAGCTCCTACAATGAGCAGTTCTTC
CDR3aa: CASNSILSSYNEQFF

abundance: -
d_gene: -
len: 13
v_gene: TRBV5-1
j_gene: TRBJ2-2
CDR3nt: TGCGCCAGCAGCTTGAAGGGAACCGGGGAGCTGTTTTTT
CDR3aa: CASSLKGTGELFF

abundance: -
d_gene: TRBD2
len: 17
v_gene: TRBV4-1
j_gene: TRBJ2-3
CDR3nt: TGCGCCAGCAGCCAAGCCAACCTAGCGGGAGGGCCAGATACGCAGTATTTT
CDR3aa: CASSQANLAGGPDTQYF

abundance: -
d_gene: TRBD1
len: 19
v_gene: TRBV5-3
j_gene: TRBJ1-2
CDR3nt: TGTGCCAGAAGCCAAAATTCCGGGACAGGGAGGAAAGAAATTGTGAGCTACACCTTC
CDR3aa: CARSQNSGTGRKEIVSYTF

abundance: -
d_gene: -
len: 14
v_gene: TRBV9
j_gene: TRBJ1-1
CDR3nt: TGTGCCAGCAGCGTAGGTATCGCGGACACTGAAGCTTTCTTT
CDR3aa: CASSVGIADTEAFF

abundance: -
d_gene: TRBD1
len: 16
v_gene: TRBV9
j_gene: TRBJ1-2
CDR3nt: TGTGCCAGCAGCGTCGGACAGGGGGCTTGGGACTATGGCTACACCTTC
CDR3aa: CASSVGQGAWDYGYTF

abundance: -
d_gene: TRBD1
len: 13
v_gene: TRBV29-1
j_gene: TRBJ2-1
CDR3nt: TGCAGCGTTGAGGGGACAGGGGAGCGTGAGCAGTTCTTC
CDR3aa: CSVEGTGEREQFF

abundance: -
d_gene: -
len: 13
v_gene: TRBV12-5
j_gene: TRBJ1-1
CDR3nt: TGTGCTAGTGGTTTGTTGGGACACACTGAAGCTTTCTTT
CDR3aa: CASGLLGHTEAFF

abundance: -
d_gene: TRBD1
len: 16
v_gene: TRBV4-1
j_gene: TRBJ1-3
CDR3nt: TGCGCCAGCAGCCAAAGGACAGGGGAGTCTGGAAACACCATATATTTT
CDR3aa: CASSQRTGESGNTIYF